This record covers a single T cell receptor (beta chain). The sample comes from a study of blood T cell repertoires in COVID-19. Turning to the study itself: Sites in the United States, Italy and Spain provided acute and convalescent COVID-19 samples. T cells, B-cell-depleted T cells, or PBMCs provided the cDNA or gDNA that served as material.

From germline, CDR1 is KGHSH and CDR2 LQKENI. Trimming cost V 3 bases and J 4 bases, with 12 bases left between them. This CDR3 comprises 14 residues. Authors' data handling: Estimates of nucleated cell counts were drawn from the amplification of reference gene primers. Produced via immunoSEQ multiplex PCR; TCRdb's table is partial and in-frame only. The V and J calls and the clone size are those of that table, but D and trimming were determined from the DNA. The data show approximately 210,000 clones, 70% to 90% seen once. The chain recombines TRBV18 with TRBJ1-1; no reliable D call. This TCR derives from a woman between 40 and 50 years old with acute or convalescent COVID-19. The specimen sequenced was peripheral blood. The CDR3 here is CASSPKGRGTEAFF. The DNA of the CDR3 is TGTGCCAGCTCACCTAAAGGTCGAGGCACTGAAGCTTTCTTT.